This T cell receptor (beta chain) was profiled in a study of T cell repertoires in cytomegalovirus infection. At the level of the study: Recently identified HLA-C-restricted CMV epitopes were among the peptides used. Whole-study findings and limits: Cumulative frequency (of public TCR beta family members) identified carriers of CMV plus the relevant HLA.

V lost 0 bases and J 4 bases, leaving 12 bases between the germline ends. This CDR3 comprises 15 residues. The V gene's germline CDR1 is SGHVS and CDR2 FQNEAQ. This clonotype has a handful of counts. Its antigen is unknown. One entry per CDR3 protein results from TCRdb running MiXCR on the reads. The table includes around 900,000 distinct CDR3 sequences, under 40% detected once. The clonotype comes from a human donor in good health (CMV status not recorded). Some clones in this sample may be carry-over from other donors' samples. The material was cultured CD8+ T cells from PBMCs, obtained from culture after CMV antigen stimulation. The chain carries TRBV7-8 and TRBJ1-1; D is uncertain. CDR3: CASSLAYGRGTEAFF. CDR3 in DNA: TGTGCCAGCAGCTTAGCATATGGACGGGGCACTGAAGCTTTCTTT.